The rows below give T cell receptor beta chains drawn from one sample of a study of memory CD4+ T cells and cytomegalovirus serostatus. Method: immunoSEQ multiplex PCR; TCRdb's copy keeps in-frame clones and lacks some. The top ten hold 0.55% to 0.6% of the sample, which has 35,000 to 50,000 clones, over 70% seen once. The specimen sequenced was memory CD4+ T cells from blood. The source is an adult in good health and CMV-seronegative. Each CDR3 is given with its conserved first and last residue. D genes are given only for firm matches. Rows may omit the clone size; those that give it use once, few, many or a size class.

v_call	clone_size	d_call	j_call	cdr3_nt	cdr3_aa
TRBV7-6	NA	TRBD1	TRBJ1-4	TGTGCCAGCAGCTGGACAGGGTTATCTAATGAAAAACTGTTTTTT	CASSWTGLSNEKLFF
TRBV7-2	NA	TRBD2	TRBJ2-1	TGTGCCAGCAGCCCCCGGGGGGGACCATACAATGAGCAGTTCTTC	CASSPRGGPYNEQFF
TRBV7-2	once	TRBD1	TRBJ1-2	TGTGCCAGCAGTCCTACAGGGGGCTATGGCTACACCTTC	CASSPTGGYGYTF
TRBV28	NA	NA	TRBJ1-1	TGTGCCAGCAGTTCAAACAGCCCCGGCGGAGCTTTCTTT	CASSSNSPGGAFF
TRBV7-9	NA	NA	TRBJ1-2	TGTGCCAGCAGCTCCCACACCGCGGGCCGAACCTATGGCTACACCTTC	CASSSHTAGRTYGYTF
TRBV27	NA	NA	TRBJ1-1	TGTGCCAGCAGTCTACTTGACCGGGTAAACACTGAAGCTTTCTTT	CASSLLDRVNTEAFF
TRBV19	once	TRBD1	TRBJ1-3	TGTGCCAGTAGTTGGCAGGGGGATTCTGGAAACACCATATATTTT	CASSWQGDSGNTIYF
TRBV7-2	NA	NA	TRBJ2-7	TGTGCCAGCAGCCCATTCGGGACTGGTGACGAGCAGTACTTC	CASSPFGTGDEQYF
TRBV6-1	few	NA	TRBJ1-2	TGTGCCAGCAGTGAATGGCAGGGTAATGGCTACACCTTC	CASSEWQGNGYTF
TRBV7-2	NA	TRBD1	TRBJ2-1	TGTGCCAGCAGCTTGGGAGCGCGGACAGGGATATTTGAGCAGTTCTTC	CASSLGARTGIFEQFF
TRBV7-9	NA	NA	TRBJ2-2	TGTGCCATTGCGCCCGGGACTGCCTCCACCGGGGAGCTGTTTTTT	CAIAPGTASTGELFF
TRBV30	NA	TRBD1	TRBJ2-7	TGTGCCTGGAGCCGTAACCGGGACAGGGATCCCTACGAGCAGTACTTC	CAWSRNRDRDPYEQYF
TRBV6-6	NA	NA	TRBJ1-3	TGTGCCAGCAGTTATGGGTCTGGAAACACCATATATTTT	CASSYGSGNTIYF
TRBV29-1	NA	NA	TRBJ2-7	TGCAGCGTTGCGGGGGCCTACGAGCAGTACTTC	CSVAGAYEQYF
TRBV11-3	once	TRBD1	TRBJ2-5	TGTGCCAGCAGCCAAGGGACAGACCCGTACCAAGAGACCCAGTACTTC	CASSQGTDPYQETQYF
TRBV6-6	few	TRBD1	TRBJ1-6	TGTGCCAGCAGCAAGACAGGGAGCTCCTATAATTCACCCCTCCACTTT	CASSKTGSSYNSPLHF
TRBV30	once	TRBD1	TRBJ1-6	TGTGCCTGGGCTCAGGGGGCGCGAAATTCACCCCTCCACTTT	CAWAQGARNSPLHF
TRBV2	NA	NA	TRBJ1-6	TGTGCCAGCAGTGAAGCGAAATCCGGGTCGGGTTCACCCCTCCACTTT	CASSEAKSGSGSPLHF
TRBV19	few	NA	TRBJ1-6	TGTGCCAGTGGGCTTGGGGGGAAGCGGAATTCACCCCTCCACTTT	CASGLGGKRNSPLHF
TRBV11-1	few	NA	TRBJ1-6	TGTGCCAGCAGCTTAGCCCCCGGGGGCTCCTATAATTCACCCCTCCACTTT	CASSLAPGGSYNSPLHF
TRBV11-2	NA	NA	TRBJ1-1	TGTGCCAGCAGCTTATACGGCCATGAAGCTTTCTTT	CASSLYGHEAFF
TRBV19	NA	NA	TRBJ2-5	TGTGCCAGTACCCCAACGACGGGAGAGACCCAGTACTTC	CASTPTTGETQYF
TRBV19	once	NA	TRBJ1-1	TGTGCCAGCTCAAGGGATTCTAGGGCTGAAGCTTTCTTT	CASSRDSRAEAFF
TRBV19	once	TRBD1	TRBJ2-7	TGTGCCAGTAGTAGGACAGGGGGTTACGAGCAGTACTTC	CASSRTGGYEQYF
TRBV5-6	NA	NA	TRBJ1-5	TGTGCCAGCAGCGCCGGTTTGGGGGGAGGGAGTCAGCCCCAGCATTTT	CASSAGLGGGSQPQHF
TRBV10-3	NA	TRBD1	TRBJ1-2	TGTGCCATCAACAAAGGACAGGGGGCGCAGGGAGGAGGCTACACCTTC	CAINKGQGAQGGGYTF
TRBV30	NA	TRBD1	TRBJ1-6	TGTGCCTCCTCCTTTGGGGGACAGTATTACTCACCCCTCCACTTT	CASSFGGQYYSPLHF
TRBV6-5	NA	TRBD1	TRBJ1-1	TGTGCCAGCAGTTCCACAGGGGCTCACACTGAAGCTTTCTTT	CASSSTGAHTEAFF
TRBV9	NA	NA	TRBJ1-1	TGTGCCGGCAGCGTAGTGTCTAGGAACACTGAAGCTTTCTTT	CAGSVVSRNTEAFF
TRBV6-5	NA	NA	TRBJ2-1	TGTGCCAGCAGCCTAGCCCCACAATACAATGAGCAGTTCTTC	CASSLAPQYNEQFF
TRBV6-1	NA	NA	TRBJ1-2	TGTGCCAGCACAAAAACAGGTGCTATCTATGGCTACACCTTC	CASTKTGAIYGYTF
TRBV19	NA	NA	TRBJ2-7	TGTGCCAGTACCTCCCTAGACAGAGGCGAGCAGTACTTC	CASTSLDRGEQYF
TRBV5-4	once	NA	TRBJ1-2	TGTGCCAGCCGGAATAGGACAGTCTATGGCTACACCTTC	CASRNRTVYGYTF
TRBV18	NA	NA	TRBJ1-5	TGTGCCAGCTCACCCCCCGGCCAGGGCGGCAATCAGCCCCAGCATTTT	CASSPPGQGGNQPQHF
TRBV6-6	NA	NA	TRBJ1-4	TGTGCCAGCAGTTACGAGGGGTATGATGAAAAACTGTTTTTT	CASSYEGYDEKLFF
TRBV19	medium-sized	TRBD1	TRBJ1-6	TGTGCCAGTGCCGGGACAGGCCCGAATTCACCCCTCCACTTT	CASAGTGPNSPLHF
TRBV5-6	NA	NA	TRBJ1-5	TGTGCCAGCAGCCTTTCTTGGAGGGATCAGCCCCAGCATTTT	CASSLSWRDQPQHF
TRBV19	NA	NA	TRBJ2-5	TGTGCCAGTAGCCGAACACAAGAGACCCAGTACTTC	CASSRTQETQYF
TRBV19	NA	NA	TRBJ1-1	TGTGCCAGTAGCAAAGATTGGACTGAAGCTTTCTTT	CASSKDWTEAFF
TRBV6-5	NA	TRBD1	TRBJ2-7	TGTGCCAGCAGACGGGACAGGGTCAACTACGAGCAGTACTTC	CASRRDRVNYEQYF
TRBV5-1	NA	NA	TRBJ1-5	TGCGCCAGCAGCTCTGATAGTAAGGCGCCCCAGCATTTT	CASSSDSKAPQHF
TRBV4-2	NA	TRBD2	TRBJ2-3	TGTGCCAGCAGCCCAGGAGGGACTAGCGCCGGTGTCACAGATACGCAGTATTTT	CASSPGGTSAGVTDTQYF
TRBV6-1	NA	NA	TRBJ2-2	TGTGCCAGCAGTGATATCGACAGTATCCACACCGGGGAGCTGTTTTTT	CASSDIDSIHTGELFF
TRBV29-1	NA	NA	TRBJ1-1	TGCAGCGTTTTCCGGGGCGGGAACACTGAAGCTTTCTTT	CSVFRGGNTEAFF
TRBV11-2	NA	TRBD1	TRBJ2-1	TGTGCCAGCAGCTTAGATCCGGGACAGCGGGAGCAGTTCTTC	CASSLDPGQREQFF
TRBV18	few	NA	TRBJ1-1	TGTGCCAGCTCACTCCAGGTTCGGGGGGCGCGGACTGAAGCTTTCTTT	CASSLQVRGARTEAFF
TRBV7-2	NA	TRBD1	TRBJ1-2	TGTGCCAGCAGCCCATACAGGGGAGGGGATGGCTACACCTTC	CASSPYRGGDGYTF
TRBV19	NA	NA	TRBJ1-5	TGTGCCAGTAGTATCCCGCATAGGGCAGGGAACAATCAGCCCCAGCATTTT	CASSIPHRAGNNQPQHF